The clone carrying this T cell receptor (beta chain) was detected only a few times. Its specificity is not known. Upon completion of 10 to 11 days in culture, CD4+ T cells were isolated. Vaccine administered to participants consisted of two doses of either BNT162b2 or mRNA-1273. TCRdb's table, derived via immunoSEQ multiplex PCR, lists solely in-frame clones and lacks some. There are nearly 45,000 clones in the sample; approximately 72% occur only once, and roughly a tenth lies in the top ten. The record originates from a study of vaccination effects on CD4 cells after COVID-19. Across the study: The second dose preceded post-vaccine samples by a median of 72 days.

Per germline, CDR1 LNHDA and CDR2 SQIVND (reference sequence). The length of the CDR3 is 17 residues. The trim removed 5 bases at V and 5 bases at J, leaving 12 bases unmatched. The V gene is TRBV19, the J gene TRBJ1-6; 7 bases are a match to TRBD1. The receptor was isolated from a human donor who received a COVID-19 vaccine. The specimen was CD4+ T cells from PBMCs cultured without peptide, collected after COVID-19 vaccination. CDR3 sequence reads: CASSLYTGVRHNSPLHF. The CDR3 DNA reads as TGTGCCAGTAGTCTCTACACAGGGGTTCGACATAATTCACCCCTCCACTTT.